One and the same sample provided the 2 T cell receptor beta chains below, sequenced in a study of Graves' ophthalmopathy and Graves' hyperthyroidism. RNA transcripts yielded amplified TCR beta CDR3 regions. The library came from an HTBI-primed first-round RT-PCR and a second-round multiplex PCR. TCRdb re-derived calls from the multiplex PCR reads in MiXCR, one entry per CDR3 protein. In the table there are 740,000 or so distinct CDR3 sequences, roughly 40% of which are singletons. The sample was peripheral blood. All receptors come from an adult man with Graves' ophthalmopathy.

This clonotype was seen ten or more times. The CDR3 nucleotides are TGTGCCACCCGGGCCCCGAGGGCTTTCTTT. Translation: CATRAPRAFF. The chain has TRBV24-1 and TRBJ1-1; D not certain. Germline CDR1 and CDR2: KGHDR and SFDVKD. This CDR3 has 10 residues. The V end lost 9 bases, the J end lost 11 bases, and 12 bases lay between the germline ends.

The chain uses TRBV9 and TRBJ2-7; possible D gene TRBD1, 7 bases. V lost 0 bases and J lost 2, with 18 bases in between. CDR3 size: 17 residues. Per the germline V gene, CDR1 is SGDLS and CDR2 is YYNGEE. Here the CDR3 reads CASSVGMGRDRAYEQYF. CDR3 bases: TGTGCCAGCAGCGTAGGAATGGGGCGGGACAGAGCCTACGAGCAGTACTTC.